The 7 T cell receptor beta chains listed next were all sequenced from one sample in a study of CD8 T cells in ankylosing spondylitis. TCRdb fed the 5' RACE reads into MiXCR, producing one record per CDR3 protein. The sample contains 250,000 to 400,000 distinct CDR3 sequences, about 9.9% of which appear only once. The sample comprised blood, either unsorted or a sorted T cell fraction (not recorded which). Receptor source: a female donor with ankylosing spondylitis or in good health (not recorded which).

The chain carries TRBV4-3 and TRBJ1-2; TRBD1 matches 8 bases. From germline, CDR1 is LGHNA and CDR2 YSLEER. J gave up 4 bases and V 2 bases, and 6 bases lay outside the gene matches. The CDR3 has 15 amino acids. The CDR3 DNA is TGCGCCAGCAGCCAAACTGACAGGGGAGGCTATGGCTACACCTTC. Translating it yields CASSQTDRGGYGYTF.

This clonotype was counted ten times or more. The J gene is TRBJ1-1, the V gene TRBV10-3; D might be TRBD1 (5 bases). From germline, CDR1 is ENHRY and CDR2 SYGVKD. The length of the CDR3 is 15 residues. Trimming took 2 bases from V and 3 from J, leaving 13 bases between them. The CDR3 DNA reads as TGTGCCATCAGTGAGGAAGGGGTGGACGACACTGAAGCTTTCTTT. Its protein product is CAISEEGVDDTEAFF.

This clonotype was found many times. The V call is TRBV27, the J call TRBJ2-1; a possible D gene is TRBD1 (6 bases). This CDR3 region has 15 residues. Per germline, CDR1 MNHEY and CDR2 SMNVEV (reference sequence). V gave up 3 bases and J gave up 6 bases, with 15 bases separating them. CDR3 loop: CASSFGTRGINEQFF. The CDR3 DNA sequence: TGTGCCAGCAGTTTCGGGACAAGGGGGATCAATGAGCAGTTCTTC.

This clonotype was counted many times. The chain carries TRBV20-1 and TRBJ2-5; 7 nucleotides align to TRBD2. Germline V gene data show CDR1 as DFQATT and CDR2 as SNEGSKA (reference sequence). J was trimmed by 2 bases and V by 6 bases; bases with no gene match: 12. There are 15 residues in the CDR3. CDR3 loop: CSAQVASGLQETQYF. CDR3 sequence (DNA): TGCAGTGCCCAAGTAGCTAGCGGACTACAAGAGACCCAGTACTTC.

Many counts were recorded for this clonotype. The V gene is TRBV3-1, the J gene TRBJ2-3; TRBD2 aligns across 8 bases. V trimming: 3 bases; J trimming: 3 bases; junction bases outside the gene matches: 8. CDR3 length: 16 amino acids. Per the germline V gene, CDR1 is LGHDT and CDR2 is YNNKEL (reference sequence). CDR3 region: CASSQKATGGTDTQYF. DNA for the CDR3: TGTGCCAGCAGCCAGAAGGCAACGGGGGGGACAGATACGCAGTATTTT.

This clonotype has at least ten counts. The CDR3 DNA reads TGCAGTGCTAGATATACCCACACAGGGGATGGCTACACCTTC. Protein product: CSARYTHTGDGYTF. This chain joins TRBV20-1 and TRBJ1-2; 7 bases fit TRBD1. The CDR3 spans 14 residues. The J segment lost 6 bases and the V segment lost 2 bases, leaving 9 bases of the junction unmatched. Germline lookup yields CDR1 DFQATT and CDR2 SNEGSKA (reference sequence).

Ten or more counts support this clonotype. This chain joins TRBV5-1 and TRBJ1-2, with D uncertain. Trimming pared 1 base from V and 2 bases from J, leaving 9 bases between. Germline V gene lookup returns CDR1 SGHRS and CDR2 YFSETQ. CDR3 length: 14 amino acids. As DNA, the CDR3 is TGCGCCAGCAGCTTGACCTTCGGAAACTATGGCTACACCTTC. Protein product: CASSLTFGNYGYTF.